This T cell receptor beta chain was identified during a study of T cell repertoires in cytomegalovirus infection (dated by TCRdb to about 2019). At the level of the whole study: Because public TCR beta signatures pointed to carriage of CMV infection together with the matching HLA type, the HLA type of each donor mattered for the analysis. Points the paper makes about the study in general: The ex vivo response was dominated by HLA-C-restricted CMV-specific TCR beta clonotypes, which also provided the single most frequent clonotype in two of eight donors. In both this cohort and an independent roughly 400-donor cohort, the cumulative frequency of public TCR beta family members distinguished carriers of CMV infection plus the relevant HLA type.

The sequencer was an Illumina HiSeq 1500. TCRdb itself trimmed the public reads at Q25 with fastp, ran MiXCR and retained productive beta chains. CDR3 protein duplicates are merged, each entry listing the most common genes and DNA. The table for this sample lists hundreds of thousands of distinct CDR3 sequences; 15% to 20% of them were counted only once. The ten largest account for 12% of the sample. About this clonotype: No cognate antigen has been identified for it. No much larger clone exists at a distance of one base, and base qualities are not known.

At the junction V is shortened by 2 bases and J by 3 bases, with 8 bases in between. The CDR3 holds 14 amino acids from the cysteine to the phenylalanine. Only CDR3 DNA remains: 42 bases, in frame from the first base. This receptor chain uses TRBV12-3 or TRBV12-4 and TRBJ1-5; no D segment can be confidently identified. The sequencing input was PBMCs. This sequence originates from a human donor in good health (CMV status not recorded). Some clones in this sample may be carry-over from other donors' samples. The sequenced DNA: TGTGCCAGCAGTTTATGGGGATACAATCAGCCCCAGCATTTT. Its translation is CASSLWGYNQPQHF.